The clone carrying this TCR beta chain was counted only a few times. Losses at the gene ends were 3 bases for V and 1 base for J; bases not matched to a gene: 4. Germline CDR1 is LGHNT and CDR2 is FRNRAP. The CDR3 runs to 16 residues. This sample was included in a study of CD8+ T cells in alopecia areata. RNA, once extracted, was reverse transcribed into cDNA for use as the sequencing template. The table came from immunoSEQ multiplex PCR; TCRdb's copy has only in-frame clones and leaves some out. This sample has 100,000 to 130,000 clones; 59% occur once, and the top ten carry about 20%. Sample: CD8+ T cells sorted from blood. This sequence was found in a human donor in good health. The chain recombines TRBV12-5 with TRBJ2-2; TRBD1 agrees at 8 bases. The CDR3 DNA sequence: TGTGCTAGTGGTTTCCCAGGGACAGGGAACACCGGGGAGCTGTTTTTT. It translates to CASGFPGTGNTGELFF. The complete variable domain, with remaining parts taken from reference TRBV12-5 and TRBJ2-2, reads DARVTQTPRHKVTEMGQEVTMRCQPILGHNTVFWYRQTMMQGLELLAYFRNRAPLDDSGMPKDRFSAEMPDATLATLKIQPSEPRDSAVYFCASGFPGTGNTGELFFGEGSRLTVL.